One and the same sample provided the 31 T cell receptor beta chains below, sequenced in a study of a mutant IDH1 vaccine in newly diagnosed glioma. Antigens for these TCRs are unknown. Sequencing was performed with immunoSEQ multiplex PCR; in TCRdb, only in-frame clones are kept and a portion is missing. The sample carries 40,000 or so clones, 80% to 90% recorded once. Time point indicated: week 5, during vaccination. The study gave 300 ug of mutant IDH1 20-mer peptide per vaccine dose, with topical imiquimod. The source was PBMCs, collected from a glioma patient whose treatment included an IDH1 peptide vaccine. These receptors all come from a man aged 35 to 55 with glioma.

The chain employs TRBV5-1 and TRBJ2-3, with D maybe TRBD1 (6 bases). The V gene's germline CDR1 is SGHRS and CDR2 YFSETQ. Trimming removed 6 bases from V and 2 bases from J, with 13 bases in between. CDR3 length: 14 amino acids. DNA of the CDR3: TGCGCCAGCACCCCTCAGGGGACCACAGATACGCAGTATTTT. Protein sequence: CASTPQGTTDTQYF.

This clone was detected once. The chain links TRBV2 to TRBJ2-2, with 8 bases lining up with TRBD2. The junction had 6 bases not matched to a gene; V was cut back by 7 bases and J by 5 bases. The germline CDR1 and CDR2 sequences are SNHLY and FYNNEI. The CDR3 is 14 residues long. CDR3 region: CASNPSGPTGELFF. The CDR3, as DNA: TGTGCCAGCAACCCTAGCGGGCCTACCGGGGAGCTGTTTTTT.

The rearrangement links TRBV19 to TRBJ2-3; the match to TRBD2 covers 9 bases. CDR1 is LNHDA and CDR2 is SQIVND in the germline V gene (reference sequence). With 5 bases clipped from V and 4 bases from J, the junction kept 7 bases outside the gene matches. The CDR3 is made up of 15 amino acids. CDR3 nucleotides: TGTGCCAGTAGTGTAGCGGGAGAGGGTTCAGATACGCAGTATTTT. Translating it yields CASSVAGEGSDTQYF.

This chain links TRBV5-6 with TRBJ1-1; TRBD1 matches at 8 bases. The germline CDR1 and CDR2 sequences are SGHDT and YYEEEE. J lost 4 bases, V lost 5 bases, and 10 bases had no gene match. The CDR3 has 15 residues. CDR3 loop: CASSLLTGEGTEAFF. CDR3 DNA sequence: TGTGCCAGCAGTTTGCTGACAGGGGAGGGCACTGAAGCTTTCTTT.

The chain is built from TRBV19 and TRBJ2-1; 9 positions match TRBD2. This CDR3 has 15 residues. Germline CDR1 LNHDA, CDR2 SQIVND (reference sequence). J was trimmed by 4 bases and V by 7 bases; bases with no gene match: 8. The CDR3 DNA sequence: TGTGCCAGTAAACACGTTGCGGGAGGGTACAATGAGCAGTTCTTC. Protein product: CASKHVAGGYNEQFF.

This chain joins TRBV29-1 and TRBJ2-7; TRBD2 matches 7 bases. The germline gives CDR1 SQVTM, CDR2 ANQGSEA. The CDR3 loop spans 14 amino acids. The V and J ends lost 4 bases and 4 bases, in that order; junction bases with no gene match: 10. The CDR3 reads CSVGEGRGWYEQYF. The CDR3 DNA is TGCAGCGTTGGGGAGGGTCGAGGGTGGTACGAGCAGTACTTC.

V and J are TRBV19 and TRBJ2-5; TRBD1 matches at 7 bases. The CDR3 is 16 amino acids. CDR1 and CDR2 from the germline V gene are LNHDA and SQIVND (reference sequence). J was trimmed by 0 bases and V by 6 bases; bases with no gene match: 10. The CDR3: CASRSWGQTNQETQYF. CDR3 sequence (DNA): TGTGCCAGTAGGAGCTGGGGACAGACCAACCAAGAGACCCAGTACTTC.

The chain carries TRBV11-2 and TRBJ2-3; D is undetermined. Trimming shortened V by 5 bases and J by 2 bases, and 14 bases separated the two germline ends. Germline assignment: CDR1 SGHAT and CDR2 FQNNGV. The CDR3 spans 15 residues. The CDR3 sequence: CASSPSVGNTDTQYF. The CDR3 region has the DNA TGTGCCAGCAGCCCGTCAGTAGGAAACACAGATACGCAGTATTTT. Combining the CDR3 with reference TRBV11-2 and TRBJ2-3 gives the whole variable domain EAGVAQSPRYKIIEKRQSVAFWCNPISGHATLYWYQQILGQGPKLLIQFQNNGVVDDSQLPKDRFSAERLKGVDSTLKIQPAKLEDSAVYLCASSPSVGNTDTQYFGPGTRLTVL.

The rearrangement joins TRBV20-1 to TRBJ2-3, with no clear D. The germline V gene encodes CDR1 DFQATT and CDR2 SNEGSKA (reference sequence). The CDR3 loop spans 10 amino acids. V shed 2 bases and J shed 7 bases, with 4 bases lying between them. CDR3 nucleotide sequence: TGCAGTGCTAGACAGTATACGCAGTATTTT. Its translation is CSARQYTQYF.

This clone turned up a few times. V is TRBV19 and J is TRBJ1-1; possible D gene TRBD1, 6 bases. Germline V gene lookup returns CDR1 LNHDA and CDR2 SQIVND (reference sequence). The CDR3 sequence is 15 residues long. Trimming shortened V by 4 bases and J by 5 bases, and 17 bases separated the two germline ends. The DNA for the CDR3 is TGTGCCAGTAGTACCCGCAGGGGCGGTGGGACTGAAGCTTTCTTT. Translated, it gives CASSTRRGGGTEAFF.

This chain joins TRBV2 and TRBJ2-7, with D possibly matching TRBD1 (6 bases). Trimming took 6 bases from V and 3 from J, leaving 24 bases between them. The CDR3 sequence is 17 residues long. Germline V gene lookup returns CDR1 SNHLY and CDR2 FYNNEI. In DNA, the CDR3 is TGTGCCAGCAGCGAAAGTATTGGGGGCGGCGTTCGCTACGAGCAGTACTTC. Its protein is CASSESIGGGVRYEQYF.

The chain links TRBV5-1 to TRBJ2-7; D perhaps matches TRBD2 (6 bases). Trimming pared 1 base from V and 5 bases from J, leaving 13 bases between. Germline V lookup: CDR1 SGHRS, CDR2 YFSETQ. The CDR3 is 14 amino acids. As DNA, the CDR3 is TGCGCCAGCAGCTTGCCGGGACTCAGTAACGAGCAGTACTTC. As protein: CASSLPGLSNEQYF.

V gene TRBV9 combines with J gene TRBJ2-3, with 7 positions matching TRBD2. Germline V lookup: CDR1 SGDLS, CDR2 YYNGEE. This CDR3 comprises 15 residues. The trim removed 3 bases at V and 6 bases at J, leaving 10 bases unmatched. CDR3 nucleotides: TGTGCCAGCAGCGACCCGCGGGAGTCTTGGGATACGCAGTATTTT. Protein sequence: CASSDPRESWDTQYF.

The chain combines TRBV4-3 with TRBJ2-5; 10 bases map to TRBD1. V shed 1 base and J 2 bases; nucleotides not matched to a gene: 1. The CDR3 contains 15 residues. Per the germline V gene, CDR1 is LGHNA and CDR2 is YSLEER. Here the CDR3 reads CASSQGQGAQETQYF. The CDR3 DNA reads TGCGCCAGCAGCCAAGGACAGGGGGCGCAAGAGACCCAGTACTTC.

This clone was detected once. This chain uses TRBV7-9 with TRBJ2-7, with a weak D call TRBD1 (5 bases). This CDR3 has 12 amino acids. CDR1 is SEHNR and CDR2 is FQNEAQ in the germline V gene (reference sequence). Trimming pared 1 base from V and 7 bases from J, leaving 8 bases between. The CDR3 DNA reads as TGTGCCAGCAGCTTAGGACAGTGGGAGCAGTACTTC. This translates into CASSLGQWEQYF. The whole variable domain, remainder taken from reference TRBV7-9 and TRBJ2-7, is DTGVSQNPRHKITKRGQNVTFRCDPISEHNRLYWYRQTLGQGPEFLTYFQNEAQLEKSRLLSDRFSAERPKGSFSTLEIQRTEQGDSAMYLCASSLGQWEQYFGPGTRLTVT.

The chain couples TRBV7-9 to TRBJ2-7, with 7 bases identical to TRBD2. Germline V gives CDR1 SEHNR, CDR2 FQNEAQ (reference sequence). The CDR3 runs 14 residues. Unmatched junction bases numbered 8, after V lost 2 bases and J lost 7 bases. The CDR3 protein is CASSLSGARVEQYF. The CDR3 DNA follows: TGTGCCAGCAGCTTAAGCGGGGCGCGGGTTGAGCAGTACTTC.

V gene TRBV5-1 combines with J gene TRBJ1-3, with 9 bases that match TRBD1. The CDR3 runs 15 residues. Losses at the gene ends were 4 bases for V and 4 bases for J; bases not matched to a gene: 6. The germline V gene encodes CDR1 SGHRS and CDR2 YFSETQ. CDR3 sequence reads: CASSRDREYGNTIYF. The CDR3 DNA reads as TGCGCCAGCAGCCGGGACAGGGAGTACGGAAACACCATATATTTT.

The chain joins TRBV18 to TRBJ2-1; D is tentatively TRBD1 or TRBD2 (5 bases each). Between the trimmed V and J ends, which lost 9 bases and 7 bases, there was a span of 13 bases. The length of the CDR3 is 12 residues. Per the germline V gene, CDR1 is KGHSH and CDR2 is LQKENI. The CDR3 here is CASSERGNEQFF. The CDR3 bases are TGTGCCAGTTCGGAGAGGGGTAATGAGCAGTTCTTC. Looking up the rest from reference TRBV18 and TRBJ2-1 gives the full variable domain: NAGVMQNPRHLVRRRGQEARLRCSPMKGHSHVYWYRQLPEEGLKFMVYLQKENIIDESGMPKERFSAEFPKEGPSILRIQQVVRGDSAAYFCASSERGNEQFFGPGTRLTVL.

V is TRBV6-5 and J is TRBJ2-3; the D is unclear. The CDR3 has 13 amino acids. Germline V gives CDR1 MNHEY, CDR2 SVGAGI. The V gene lost 8 bases and the J gene lost 1 base, with 10 bases spanning the gap. The CDR3 here is CASSGPGTDTQYF. The CDR3 DNA reads as TGTGCCAGCTCCGGTCCAGGCACAGATACGCAGTATTTT.

The rearrangement links TRBV18 to TRBJ1-1; 7 nucleotides line up with TRBD1. Germline-derived CDR1 and CDR2 are KGHSH and LQKENI. CDR3 length: 15 amino acids. The V segment lost 1 base and the J segment 3 bases; nucleotides outside the gene matches: 5. The CDR3 nucleotides read TGTGCCAGCTCACCACGACAGGGAGGGTACACTGAAGCTTTCTTT. It encodes CASSPRQGGYTEAFF.

This sequence joins TRBV25-1 and TRBJ2-4; D might be TRBD1 or TRBD2, each matching 5 bases. Germline loops: CDR1 MGHDK, CDR2 SYGVNS. V lost 5 bases and J 8 bases, leaving 13 bases between the germline ends. The CDR3 spans 13 residues. CDR3 loop: CASSRDGYDIQYF. The CDR3 DNA reads as TGTGCCAGCAGTAGGGACGGATATGACATTCAGTACTTC.

This clone was counted a few times. The V and J genes are TRBV5-4 and TRBJ2-1; 12 nucleotides align to TRBD2. This CDR3 spans 16 amino acids. Germline CDR1 SGHNT, CDR2 YYREEE (reference sequence). V shed 4 bases, J shed 5 bases, and the junction held 7 bases outside the gene matches. The CDR3 nucleotides read TGTGCCAGCAGCCCCCGGCTAGCGGGAGGGAACAATGAGCAGTTCTTC. As protein: CASSPRLAGGNNEQFF.

The chain joins TRBV6-4 to TRBJ1-3, with TRBD1 matching over 7 bases. V was clipped by 6 bases and J by 4 bases; unmatched bases: 9. The CDR3 has 15 residues. Per the germline V gene, CDR1 is MRHNA and CDR2 is SNTAGT. CDR3 sequence reads: CASSGPETGGNTIYF. CDR3 coding DNA: TGTGCCAGCAGCGGACCCGAGACAGGGGGAAACACCATATATTTT.

The V gene is TRBV2, the J gene TRBJ2-3; D remains ambiguous. The CDR3 consists of 12 residues. Looked up from germline, CDR1 is SNHLY and CDR2 is FYNNEI. V was clipped by 4 bases and J by 4 bases, with 6 bases between them. The CDR3 loop reads CASSGGPDTQYF. For the CDR3, the DNA is TGTGCCAGCAGTGGGGGTCCAGATACGCAGTATTTT.

The rearrangement joins TRBV12-1 to TRBJ2-1. TRBV12-1 is a listed pseudogene. This CDR3 comprises 17 residues. The CDR3 DNA is TGTGCCAGCAGCAAACAGGGAGTAGCGGAAAGTGGGAATGAGCAGTTCTTC. As protein: CASSKQGVAESGNEQFF.

This clone was recorded only once. This chain links TRBV7-8 with TRBJ2-2, with 8 bases matching TRBD2. Germline lookup yields CDR1 SGHVS and CDR2 FQNEAQ. Germline trimming cut 5 bases from V and 1 base from J; bases unmatched to any gene: 3. The length of the CDR3 is 15 residues. CDR3 loop: CASSPTSGNTGELFF. Written as DNA, the CDR3 is TGTGCCAGCAGCCCTACTAGCGGGAACACCGGGGAGCTGTTTTTT.

This clone was counted only a few times. The rearrangement joins TRBV5-1 to TRBJ2-1; 7 bases fit TRBD2. Germline values: CDR1 SGHRS, CDR2 YFSETQ. CDR3 length: 14 residues. Trimming at V came to 5 bases and at J to 7 bases, leaving 9 bases not matched to a gene. DNA of the CDR3: TGCGCCAGCAGAGAAGCGGGAATAGGTAATGAGCAGTTCTTC. Translating it yields CASREAGIGNEQFF.

The chain recombines TRBV11-2 with TRBJ1-2; D possibly corresponds to TRBD1 (5 bases). The CDR3 sequence is 13 residues long. Per germline, CDR1 SGHAT and CDR2 FQNNGV. V lost 5 bases and J lost 8, with 15 bases in between. CDR3 sequence reads: CASSAQGVGGYTF. The CDR3 DNA sequence: TGTGCCAGCAGCGCGCAGGGTGTTGGAGGCTACACCTTC. The whole variable domain, remainder taken from reference TRBV11-2 and TRBJ1-2, is EAGVAQSPRYKIIEKRQSVAFWCNPISGHATLYWYQQILGQGPKLLIQFQNNGVVDDSQLPKDRFSAERLKGVDSTLKIQPAKLEDSAVYLCASSAQGVGGYTFGSGTRLTVV.

This chain connects TRBV7-6 to TRBJ1-3; D not certain. The germline V gene has CDR1 SGHVS and CDR2 FNYEAQ. CDR3 length: 15 residues. The ends were cut back, 5 bases at V and 0 bases at J, with 11 bases in the middle. CDR3 sequence reads: CASSQTPFSGNTIYF. The CDR3 DNA reads TGTGCCAGCAGCCAGACACCCTTCTCTGGAAACACCATATATTTT.

CDR3 sequence reads: CASSPRQGRQYF. The CDR3 bases are TGTGCCAGCAGCCCGAGACAGGGGCGGCAGTATTTT. The rearrangement joins TRBV7-2 to TRBJ2-3; 8 positions agree with TRBD1. V shed 5 bases and J 11 bases; nucleotides not matched to a gene: 6. CDR1 is SGHTA, CDR2 FQGNSA, per germline. The CDR3 has 12 residues.

This chain uses TRBV10-1 with TRBJ2-3; TRBD1 might be the D (5 bases). CDR3 length: 13 amino acids. V lost 5 bases, J lost 5 bases, and 11 bases lay in between. In germline, CDR1 is WNHNN, CDR2 SYGVQD (reference sequence). CDR3 sequence: CASSIHRRDTQYF. The CDR3, as DNA: TGCGCCAGCAGTATTCACAGGAGAGATACGCAGTATTTT.